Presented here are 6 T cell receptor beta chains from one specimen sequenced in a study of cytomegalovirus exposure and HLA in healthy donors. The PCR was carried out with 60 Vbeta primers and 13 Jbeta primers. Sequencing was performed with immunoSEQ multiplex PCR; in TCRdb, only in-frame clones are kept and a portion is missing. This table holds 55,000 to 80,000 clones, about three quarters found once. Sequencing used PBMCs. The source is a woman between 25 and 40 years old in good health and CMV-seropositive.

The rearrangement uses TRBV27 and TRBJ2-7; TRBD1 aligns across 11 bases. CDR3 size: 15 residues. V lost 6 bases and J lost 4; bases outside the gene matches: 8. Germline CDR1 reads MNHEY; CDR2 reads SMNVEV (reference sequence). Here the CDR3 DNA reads TGTGCCAGCAGACCGGGACAGGGGGGGTGGTACGAGCAGTACTTC. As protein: CASRPGQGGWYEQYF.

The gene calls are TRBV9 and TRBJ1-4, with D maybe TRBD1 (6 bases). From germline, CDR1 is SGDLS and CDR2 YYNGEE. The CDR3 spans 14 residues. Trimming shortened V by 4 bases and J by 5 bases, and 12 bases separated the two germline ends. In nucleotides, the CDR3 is TGTGCCAGCAGCCCAGGGGCCCTGAATGAAAAACTGTTTTTT. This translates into CASSPGALNEKLFF.

CDR3: CASSSTAYNEKLFF. As DNA, the CDR3 is TGTGCCAGCAGCTCAACAGCCTATAATGAAAAACTGTTTTTT. The rearrangement links TRBV7-6 to TRBJ1-4; D uncertain. Germline lookup yields CDR1 SGHVS and CDR2 FNYEAQ. The CDR3 is 14 amino acids. V was pared by 4 bases and J by 4 bases, with 10 bases between.

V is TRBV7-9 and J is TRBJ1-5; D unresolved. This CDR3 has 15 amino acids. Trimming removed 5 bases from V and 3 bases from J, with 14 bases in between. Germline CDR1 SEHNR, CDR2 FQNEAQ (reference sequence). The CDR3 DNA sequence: TGTGCCAGCAGCCACGCCGGGCGGGACAATCAGCCCCAGCATTTT. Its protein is CASSHAGRDNQPQHF.

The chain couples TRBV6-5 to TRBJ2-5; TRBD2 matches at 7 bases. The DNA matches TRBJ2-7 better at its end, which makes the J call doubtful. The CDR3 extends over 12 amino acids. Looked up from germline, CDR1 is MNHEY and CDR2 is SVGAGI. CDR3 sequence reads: CASRRENYEQYF. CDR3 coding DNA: TGTGCCAGCAGGCGGGAGAACTACGAGCAGTACTTC.

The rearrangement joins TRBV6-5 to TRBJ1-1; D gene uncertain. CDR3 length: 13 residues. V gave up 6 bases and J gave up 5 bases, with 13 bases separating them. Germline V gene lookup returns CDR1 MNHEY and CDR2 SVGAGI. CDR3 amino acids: CASSQSPATEAFF. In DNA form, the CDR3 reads TGTGCCAGCAGCCAAAGCCCCGCTACTGAAGCTTTCTTT.